This T cell receptor beta chain was sequenced in a study of spatial heterogeneity in lung cancer. General study results and limits: Ubiquitous expanded tumor TCRs were seen in blood more at resection than at follow-up.

In this sample, this clonotype turned up a few times. Its specificity is unknown. The J segment lost 4 bases and the V segment lost 1 base, leaving 7 bases of the junction unmatched. This CDR3 has 16 residues. From germline, CDR1 is KGHSH and CDR2 LQKENI. Time point reported: sample taken at primary tumor resection. The authors sequenced whole RNA from tumor, nontumor lung or frozen PBMC without sorting. TCRdb itself ran the 5' RACE reads through MiXCR, one entry per CDR3 protein. Of approximately 40,000 distinct CDR3 sequences in the sample, roughly 5% were seen once. The specimen comprised PBMCs, sampled at surgery. This receptor was obtained from a female donor with early-stage non-small cell lung cancer. V usage is TRBV18 and J usage is TRBJ2-3; 8 bases are a match to TRBD2. The DNA for the CDR3 is TGTGCCAGCTCACCACTGCGGGGGGCGGTGGCAGATACGCAGTATTTT. This codes for CASSPLRGAVADTQYF.